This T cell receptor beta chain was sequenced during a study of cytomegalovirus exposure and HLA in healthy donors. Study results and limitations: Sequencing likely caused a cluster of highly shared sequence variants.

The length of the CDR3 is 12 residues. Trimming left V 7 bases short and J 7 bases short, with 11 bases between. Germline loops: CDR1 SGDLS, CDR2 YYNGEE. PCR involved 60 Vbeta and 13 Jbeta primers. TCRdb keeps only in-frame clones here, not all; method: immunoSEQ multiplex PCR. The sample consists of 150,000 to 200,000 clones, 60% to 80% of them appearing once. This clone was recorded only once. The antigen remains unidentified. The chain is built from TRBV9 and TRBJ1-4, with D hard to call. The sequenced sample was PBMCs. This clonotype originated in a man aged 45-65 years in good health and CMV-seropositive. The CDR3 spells CASGQSGEKLFF. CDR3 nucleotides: TGTGCCAGCGGTCAATCGGGTGAAAAACTGTTTTTT. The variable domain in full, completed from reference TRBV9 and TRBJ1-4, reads DSGVTQTPKHLITATGQRVTLRCSPRSGDLSVYWYQQSLDQGLQFLIQYYNGEERAKGNILERFSAQQFPDLHSELNLSSLELGDSALYFCASGQSGEKLFFGSGTQLSVL.